This T cell receptor beta chain was retrieved from a study of CD4 T cells in relation to SARS-CoV-2 and coronaviruses. Study in general: Shared crossreactive spike epitopes were mapped to their HLA restriction.

This CDR3 is 13 amino acids long. The ends were cut back, 2 bases at V and 0 bases at J, with 3 bases in the middle. CDR1 and CDR2 from the germline V gene are MNHNS and SASEGT. This table comes from immunoSEQ multiplex PCR, and its TCRdb copy is limited to in-frame clones, with some not included. Of more than 50,000 clones in the sample, roughly 88% are singletons; the top ten hold roughly 1.4%. Study outcomes and limitations: Pre-pandemic and post-infection samples never came from the same donor.

CD4+ T cells from unexposed donors were obtained before the COVID-19 pandemic (2011-2018). Of note for this clone: Its antigen remains unknown.

The sequenced sample was memory CD4+ T cells from PBMCs. The TCR sequence derives from a human donor in good health. This sequence joins TRBV6-1 and TRBJ2-3; D gene ambiguous. CDR3 loop: CASSEQSTDTQYF. CDR3 coding DNA: TGTGCCAGCAGTGAACAGAGCACAGATACGCAGTATTTT.